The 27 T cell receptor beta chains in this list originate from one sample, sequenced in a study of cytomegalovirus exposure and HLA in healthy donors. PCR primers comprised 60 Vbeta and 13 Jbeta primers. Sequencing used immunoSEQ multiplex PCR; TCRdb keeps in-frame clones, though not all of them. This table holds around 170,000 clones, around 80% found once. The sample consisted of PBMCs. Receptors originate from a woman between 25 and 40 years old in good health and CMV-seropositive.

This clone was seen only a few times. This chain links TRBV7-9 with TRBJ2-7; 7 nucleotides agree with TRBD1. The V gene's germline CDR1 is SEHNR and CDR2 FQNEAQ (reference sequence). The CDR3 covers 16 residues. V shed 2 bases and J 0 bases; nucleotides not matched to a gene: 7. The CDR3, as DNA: TGTGCCAGCAGCTTAATCAAGGACAGGTCCTCCTACGAGCAGTACTTC. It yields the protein CASSLIKDRSSYEQYF.

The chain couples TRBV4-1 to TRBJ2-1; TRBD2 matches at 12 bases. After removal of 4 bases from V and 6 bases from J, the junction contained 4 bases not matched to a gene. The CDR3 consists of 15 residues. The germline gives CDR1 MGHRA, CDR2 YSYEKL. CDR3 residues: CASSPGLAGRNEQFF. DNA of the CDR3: TGCGCCAGCAGCCCCGGACTAGCGGGGCGCAATGAGCAGTTCTTC.

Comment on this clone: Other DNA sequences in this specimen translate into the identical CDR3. The CDR3 sequence is CASSLDRGQETQYF. For the CDR3, the DNA is TGTGCCAGCAGCTTGGACAGGGGGCAAGAGACCCAGTACTTC. V gene TRBV5-4 combines with J gene TRBJ2-5, with TRBD1 matching 8 bases. CDR1 SGHNT and CDR2 YYREEE come from the germline V gene (reference sequence). The J segment lost 2 bases and the V segment lost 0 bases, leaving 0 bases of the junction unmatched. CDR3 length equals 14 residues.

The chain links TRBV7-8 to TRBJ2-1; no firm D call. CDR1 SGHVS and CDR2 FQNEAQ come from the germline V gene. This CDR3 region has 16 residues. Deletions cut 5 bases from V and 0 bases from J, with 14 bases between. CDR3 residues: CASSLSGRSSYNEQFF. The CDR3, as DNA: TGTGCCAGCAGCCTATCGGGTCGAAGCTCCTACAATGAGCAGTTCTTC.

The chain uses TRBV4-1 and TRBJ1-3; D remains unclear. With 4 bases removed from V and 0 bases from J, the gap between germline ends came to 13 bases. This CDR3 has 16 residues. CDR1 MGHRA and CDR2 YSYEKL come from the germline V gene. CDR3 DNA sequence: TGCGCCAGCAGCCTTGGGCAGCGGTCCTCTGGAAACACCATATATTTT. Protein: CASSLGQRSSGNTIYF.

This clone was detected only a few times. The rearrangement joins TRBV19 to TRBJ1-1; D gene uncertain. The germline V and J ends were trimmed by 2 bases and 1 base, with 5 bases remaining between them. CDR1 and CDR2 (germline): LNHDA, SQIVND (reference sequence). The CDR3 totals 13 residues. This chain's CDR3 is CASSITRNTEAFF. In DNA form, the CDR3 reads TGTGCCAGTAGTATAACCAGGAACACTGAAGCTTTCTTT.

This CDR3 is CATSRDTPGTGINTEAFF. The CDR3, as DNA: TGTGCCACCAGCAGAGACACCCCCGGGACAGGGATTAACACTGAAGCTTTCTTT. The rearrangement links TRBV15 to TRBJ1-1; 9 bases match TRBD1. CDR1 and CDR2 (germline): LNHNV, YYDKDF (reference sequence). The CDR3 runs 18 residues. J lost 2 bases, V lost 0 bases, and 10 bases had no gene match.

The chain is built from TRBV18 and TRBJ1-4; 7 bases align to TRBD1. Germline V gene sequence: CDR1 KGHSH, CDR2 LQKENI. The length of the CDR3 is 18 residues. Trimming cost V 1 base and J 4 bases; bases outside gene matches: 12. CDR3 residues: CASSPLYATGNNNEKLFF. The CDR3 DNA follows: TGTGCCAGCTCACCACTATACGCGACAGGGAATAATAATGAAAAACTGTTTTTT.

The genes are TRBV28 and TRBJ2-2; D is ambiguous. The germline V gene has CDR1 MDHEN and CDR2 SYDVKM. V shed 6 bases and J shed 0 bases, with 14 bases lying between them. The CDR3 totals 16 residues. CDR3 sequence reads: CASSSFWAPNTGELFF. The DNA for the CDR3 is TGTGCCAGCAGCTCTTTTTGGGCTCCGAACACCGGGGAGCTGTTTTTT.

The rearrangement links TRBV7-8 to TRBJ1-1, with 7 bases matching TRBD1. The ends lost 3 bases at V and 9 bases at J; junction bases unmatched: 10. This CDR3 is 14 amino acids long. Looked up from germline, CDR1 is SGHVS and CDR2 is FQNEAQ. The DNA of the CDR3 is TGTGCCAGCAGCTTGGCGGGACAGCGGGTTCAAGCTTTCTTT. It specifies CASSLAGQRVQAFF.

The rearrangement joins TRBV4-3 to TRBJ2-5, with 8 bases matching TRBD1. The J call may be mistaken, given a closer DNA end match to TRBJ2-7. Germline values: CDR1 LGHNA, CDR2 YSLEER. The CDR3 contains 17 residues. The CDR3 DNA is TGCGCCAGCAGCCAAGATGGATTCGACAGGGGTGGCTACGAGCAGTACTTC. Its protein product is CASSQDGFDRGGYEQYF.

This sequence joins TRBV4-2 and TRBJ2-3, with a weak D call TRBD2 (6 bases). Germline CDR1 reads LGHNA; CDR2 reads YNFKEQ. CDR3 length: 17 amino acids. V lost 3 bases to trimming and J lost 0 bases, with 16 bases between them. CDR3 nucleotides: TGTGCCAGCAGCCAGGCTTCCGGGACTCGCAGCACAGATACGCAGTATTTT. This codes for CASSQASGTRSTDTQYF.

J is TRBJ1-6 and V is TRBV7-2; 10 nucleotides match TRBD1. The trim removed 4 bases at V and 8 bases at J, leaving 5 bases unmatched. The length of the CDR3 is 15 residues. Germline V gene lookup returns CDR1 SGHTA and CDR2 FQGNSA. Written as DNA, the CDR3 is TGTGCCAGCAGCTCTGTGGACAGGGGGTATTCACCCCTCCACTTT. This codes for CASSSVDRGYSPLHF.

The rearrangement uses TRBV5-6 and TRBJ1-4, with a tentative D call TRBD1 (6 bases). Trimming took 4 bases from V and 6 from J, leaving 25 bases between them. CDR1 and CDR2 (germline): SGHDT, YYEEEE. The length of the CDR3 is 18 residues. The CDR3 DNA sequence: TGTGCCAGCAGCATTACCCTGTCGGGACATGAGGAGTATGAAAAACTGTTTTTT. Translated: CASSITLSGHEEYEKLFF.

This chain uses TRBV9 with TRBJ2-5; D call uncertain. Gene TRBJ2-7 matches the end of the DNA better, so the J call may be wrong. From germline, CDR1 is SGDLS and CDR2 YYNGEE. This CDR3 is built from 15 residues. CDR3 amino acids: CASSPHPGLTYEQYF. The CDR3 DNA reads TGTGCCAGCAGCCCCCACCCCGGGTTAACCTACGAGCAGTACTTC.

CDR3 protein: CASSLGWSSYNEQFF. CDR3 bases: TGTGCCAGCAGCCTGGGGTGGAGCTCCTACAATGAGCAGTTCTTC. V and J are TRBV5-8 and TRBJ2-1; D unresolved. This CDR3 has 15 amino acids. Germline V CDR1 and CDR2: SGHTS, YDEGEE. V dropped 4 bases and J dropped 0 bases, with 11 bases sitting between them.

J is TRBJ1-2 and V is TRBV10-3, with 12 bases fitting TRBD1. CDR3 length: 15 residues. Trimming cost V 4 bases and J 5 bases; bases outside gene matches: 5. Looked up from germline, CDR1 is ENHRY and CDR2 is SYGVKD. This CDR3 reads CAISVGTGGEYGYTF. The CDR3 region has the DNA TGTGCCATCAGTGTGGGGACAGGGGGCGAATATGGCTACACCTTC.

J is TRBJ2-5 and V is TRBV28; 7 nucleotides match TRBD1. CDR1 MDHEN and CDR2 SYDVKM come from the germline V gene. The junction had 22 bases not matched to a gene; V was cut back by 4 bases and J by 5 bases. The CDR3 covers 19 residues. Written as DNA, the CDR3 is TGTGCCAGCAGTTCAATCCGACCAGTCCGTACAGGGGAAGGTGAGACCCAGTACTTC. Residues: CASSSIRPVRTGEGETQYF.

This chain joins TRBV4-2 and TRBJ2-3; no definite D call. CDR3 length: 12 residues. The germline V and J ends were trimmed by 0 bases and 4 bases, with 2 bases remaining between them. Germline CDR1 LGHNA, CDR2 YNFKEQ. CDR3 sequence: CASSQDSDTQYF. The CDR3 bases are TGTGCCAGCAGCCAAGACTCAGATACGCAGTATTTT.

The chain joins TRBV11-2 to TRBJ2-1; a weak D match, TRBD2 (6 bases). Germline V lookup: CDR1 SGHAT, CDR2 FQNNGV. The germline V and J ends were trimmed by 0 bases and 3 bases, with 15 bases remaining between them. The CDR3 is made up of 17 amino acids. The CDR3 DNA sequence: TGTGCCAGCAGCTTAGATCGGGGGTCCACCTTCTACAATGAGCAGTTCTTC. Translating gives CASSLDRGSTFYNEQFF.

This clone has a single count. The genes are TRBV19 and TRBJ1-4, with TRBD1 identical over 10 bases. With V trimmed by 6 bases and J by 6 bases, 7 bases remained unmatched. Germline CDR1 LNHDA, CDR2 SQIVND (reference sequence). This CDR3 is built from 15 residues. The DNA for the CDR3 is TGTGCCAGTAGGCTTTACGGGACAGGGGATGAAAAACTGTTTTTT. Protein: CASRLYGTGDEKLFF.

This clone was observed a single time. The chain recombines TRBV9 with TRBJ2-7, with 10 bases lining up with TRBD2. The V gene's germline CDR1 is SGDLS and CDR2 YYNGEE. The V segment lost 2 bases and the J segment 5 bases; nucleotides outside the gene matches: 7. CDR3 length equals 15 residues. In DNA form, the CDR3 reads TGTGCCAGCAGCGTGTTAGCGGGGGGTTTGGACGAGCAGTACTTC. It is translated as CASSVLAGGLDEQYF.

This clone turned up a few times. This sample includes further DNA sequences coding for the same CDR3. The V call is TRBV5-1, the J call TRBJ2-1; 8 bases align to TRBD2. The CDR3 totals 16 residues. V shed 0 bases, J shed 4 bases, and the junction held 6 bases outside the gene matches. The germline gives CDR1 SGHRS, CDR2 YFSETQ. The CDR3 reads CASSLVAGGAYNEQFF. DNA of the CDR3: TGCGCCAGCAGCTTGGTTGCGGGGGGCGCGTACAATGAGCAGTTCTTC.

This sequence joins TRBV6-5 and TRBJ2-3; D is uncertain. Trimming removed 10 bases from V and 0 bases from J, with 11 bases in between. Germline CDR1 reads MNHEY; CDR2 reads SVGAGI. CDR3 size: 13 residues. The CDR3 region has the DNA TGTGCCACCGCTGGCCCCAGCACAGATACGCAGTATTTT. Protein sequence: CATAGPSTDTQYF.

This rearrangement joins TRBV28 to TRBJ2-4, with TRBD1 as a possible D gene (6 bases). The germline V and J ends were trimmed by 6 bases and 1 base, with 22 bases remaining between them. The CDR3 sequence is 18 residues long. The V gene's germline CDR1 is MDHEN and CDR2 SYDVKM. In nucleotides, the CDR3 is TGTGCCAGCAGCCTAGGGGGAAGGGGGAAGTCGGCCAAAAACATTCAGTACTTC. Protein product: CASSLGGRGKSAKNIQYF. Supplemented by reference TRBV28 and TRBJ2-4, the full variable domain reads DVKVTQSSRYLVKRTGEKVFLECVQDMDHENMFWYRQDPGLGLRLIYFSYDVKMKEKGDIPEGYSVSREKKERFSLILESASTNQTSMYLCASSLGGRGKSAKNIQYFGAGTRLSVL.

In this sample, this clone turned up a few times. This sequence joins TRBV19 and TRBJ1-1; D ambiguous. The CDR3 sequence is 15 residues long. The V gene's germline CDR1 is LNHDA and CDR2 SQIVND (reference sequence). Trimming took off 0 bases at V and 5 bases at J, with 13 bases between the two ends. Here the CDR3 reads CASSIDGGGGTEAFF. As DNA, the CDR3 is TGTGCCAGTAGTATAGATGGCGGCGGTGGTACTGAAGCTTTCTTT.

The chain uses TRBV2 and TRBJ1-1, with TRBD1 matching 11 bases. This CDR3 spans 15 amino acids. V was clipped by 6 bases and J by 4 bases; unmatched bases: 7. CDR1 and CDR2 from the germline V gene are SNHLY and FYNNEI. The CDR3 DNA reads TGTGCCAGCAGGACGGACAGGGGGCGCGGCACTGAAGCTTTCTTT. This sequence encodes CASRTDRGRGTEAFF.